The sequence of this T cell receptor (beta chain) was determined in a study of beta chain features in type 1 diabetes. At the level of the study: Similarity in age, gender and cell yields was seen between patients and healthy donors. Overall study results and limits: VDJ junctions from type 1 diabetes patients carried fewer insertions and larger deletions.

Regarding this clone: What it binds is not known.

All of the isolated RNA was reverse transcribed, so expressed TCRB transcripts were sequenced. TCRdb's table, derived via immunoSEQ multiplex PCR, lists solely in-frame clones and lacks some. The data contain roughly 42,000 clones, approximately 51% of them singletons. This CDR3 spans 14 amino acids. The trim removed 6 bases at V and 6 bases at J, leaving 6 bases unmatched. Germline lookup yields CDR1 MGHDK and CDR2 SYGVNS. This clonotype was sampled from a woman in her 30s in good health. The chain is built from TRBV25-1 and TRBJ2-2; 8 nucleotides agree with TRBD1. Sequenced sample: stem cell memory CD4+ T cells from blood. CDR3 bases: TGTGCCAGCAGGGCCGACAGGGGCGCCGGGGAGCTGTTTTTT. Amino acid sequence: CASRADRGAGELFF.